One sample yielded the 6 T cell receptor beta chains listed below, sequenced in a study of cytomegalovirus exposure and HLA in healthy donors. A multiplex PCR was run with 60 Vbeta primers and 13 Jbeta primers. The assay was immunoSEQ multiplex PCR, and TCRdb's table has in-frame clones only and misses some. This table holds about 180,000 clones, around 80% found once. Sequencing used PBMCs. The receptor set was obtained from a girl aged 5-17 years in good health and CMV-seropositive.

This chain connects TRBV25-1 to TRBJ2-3; 7 bases line up with TRBD2. The CDR3 is 14 amino acids. Germline values: CDR1 MGHDK, CDR2 SYGVNS. Losses at the gene ends were 4 bases for V and 4 bases for J; bases not matched to a gene: 5. The chain's CDR3 is CASSVAGAPDTQYF. The DNA for the CDR3 is TGTGCCAGCAGTGTCGCGGGAGCTCCAGATACGCAGTATTTT.

The CDR3 bases are TGTGCCAGCAGCGTAGGGCTAGTAAGAAACAATGAGCAGTTCTTC. Translation: CASSVGLVRNNEQFF. The chain joins TRBV9 to TRBJ2-1; D uncertain. Between the trimmed V and J ends, which lost 0 bases and 5 bases, there was a span of 12 bases. CDR1 is SGDLS, CDR2 YYNGEE, per germline. CDR3 length: 15 amino acids.

V gene TRBV13 combines with J gene TRBJ2-1; 10 bases agree with TRBD2. Unmatched junction bases numbered 5, after V lost 5 bases and J lost 7 bases. The V gene's germline CDR1 is PRHDT and CDR2 FYEKMQ (reference sequence). CDR3 length equals 14 residues. DNA of the CDR3: TGTGCCAGCAGCCTCGAGGGACTAGCGAATGAGCAGTTCTTC. Translating it yields CASSLEGLANEQFF.

The chain uses TRBV11-2 and TRBJ2-5; TRBD2 matches 12 bases. In germline, CDR1 is SGHAT, CDR2 FQNNGV. Trimming took 7 bases from V and 6 from J; bases not matched to a gene: 6. The CDR3 is 14 residues long. CDR3: CASNPGLAGKTQYF. The CDR3 DNA is TGTGCCAGCAACCCTGGACTAGCGGGGAAGACCCAGTACTTC. Combining the CDR3 with reference TRBV11-2 and TRBJ2-5 gives the whole variable domain EAGVAQSPRYKIIEKRQSVAFWCNPISGHATLYWYQQILGQGPKLLIQFQNNGVVDDSQLPKDRFSAERLKGVDSTLKIQPAKLEDSAVYLCASNPGLAGKTQYFGPGTRLLVL.

This chain links TRBV5-1 with TRBJ2-3, with 10 bases aligning to TRBD2. This CDR3 contains 17 residues. J was trimmed by 0 bases and V by 1 base; bases with no gene match: 5. CDR1 SGHRS and CDR2 YFSETQ come from the germline V gene. The CDR3 DNA sequence: TGCGCCAGCAGCTTGATGCCTAGCGGGAGTAGCACAGATACGCAGTATTTT. As protein: CASSLMPSGSSTDTQYF.

This clone was seen more than once but under ten times. The chain has TRBV7-9 and TRBJ1-1, with TRBD1 matching 7 bases. V was clipped by 2 bases and J by 7 bases; unmatched bases: 16. The CDR3 totals 17 residues. Looked up from germline, CDR1 is SEHNR and CDR2 is FQNEAQ (reference sequence). The CDR3 DNA reads as TGTGCCAGCAGCTTAAATGTGGAGGGGGCTAAGGAAGGTGAAGCTTTCTTT. Translation gives CASSLNVEGAKEGEAFF.